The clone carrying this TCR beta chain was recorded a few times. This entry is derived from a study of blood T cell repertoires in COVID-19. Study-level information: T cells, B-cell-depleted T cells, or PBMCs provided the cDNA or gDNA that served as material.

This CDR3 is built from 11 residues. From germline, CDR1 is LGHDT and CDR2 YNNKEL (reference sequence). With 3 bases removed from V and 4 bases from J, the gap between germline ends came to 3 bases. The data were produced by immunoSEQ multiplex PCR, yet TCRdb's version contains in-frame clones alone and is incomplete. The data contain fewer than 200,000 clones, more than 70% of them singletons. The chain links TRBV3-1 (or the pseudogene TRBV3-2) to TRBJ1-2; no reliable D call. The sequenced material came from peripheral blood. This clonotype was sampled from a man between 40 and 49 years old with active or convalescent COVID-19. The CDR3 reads CASSHLYGYTF. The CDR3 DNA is TGTGCCAGCAGCCACCTCTATGGCTACACCTTC.